The source of this TCR beta chain is a study of blood T cell repertoires in COVID-19. In the study overall: Acute-phase and convalescent COVID-19 samples originated in the United States, Italy and Spain. Sources were T cells, B-cell-depleted T cells, or PBMCs; the material itself was cDNA or gDNA.

CDR3 size: 14 residues. Trimming cost V 2 bases and J 4 bases, with 9 bases left between them. Germline loops: CDR1 SGHDT, CDR2 YYEEEE. Per the original methods: Amplification of reference gene primers was used by the study to estimate nucleated cell counts. TCRdb's table, derived via immunoSEQ multiplex PCR, lists solely in-frame clones and lacks some. The D gene and trimming were derived from the DNA, and the V and J assignments and clone size from that table. The sample lists hundreds of thousands of clones; more than 80% were seen once. In Seattle, patients joined the study during active infection and were tracked longitudinally.

The genes are TRBV5-6 and TRBJ1-4; D is perhaps TRBD1 (5 bases). This TCR came from a woman older than 75 with COVID-19, enrolled during active disease. The specimen sequenced was peripheral blood. In nucleotides, the CDR3 is TGTGCCAGCAGCTTCAGGGTCAATAATGAAAAACTGTTTTTT. It translates to CASSFRVNNEKLFF.